The text below deals with one T cell receptor beta chain. Per germline, CDR1 SEHNR and CDR2 FQNEAQ (reference sequence). Trimming took 2 bases from V and 6 from J; bases not matched to a gene: 3. The CDR3 is 14 amino acids. Sequenced by immunoSEQ multiplex PCR; TCRdb stores in-frame clones only, minus some. The repertoire holds about 420,000 clones, with around nine tenths as singletons. This sample is drawn from a study of blood T cell repertoires in COVID-19. The rearrangement uses TRBV7-9 and TRBJ2-3, with 9 bases matching TRBD1. The receptor was isolated from a man aged 18 to 29 with COVID-19, enrolled during active disease. The sequenced material came from peripheral blood. The CDR3 DNA is TGTGCCAGCAGCTTAACAGGGGGCCTGGATACGCAGTATTTT. As protein: CASSLTGGLDTQYF.